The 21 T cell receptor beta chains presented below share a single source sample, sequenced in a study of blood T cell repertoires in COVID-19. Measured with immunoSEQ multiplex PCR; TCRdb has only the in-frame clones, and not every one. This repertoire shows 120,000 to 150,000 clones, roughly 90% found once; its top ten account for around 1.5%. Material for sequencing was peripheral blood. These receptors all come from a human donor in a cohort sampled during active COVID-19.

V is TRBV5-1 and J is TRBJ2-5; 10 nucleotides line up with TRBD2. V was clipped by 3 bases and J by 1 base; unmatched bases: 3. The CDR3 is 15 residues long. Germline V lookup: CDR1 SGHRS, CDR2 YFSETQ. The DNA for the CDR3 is TGCGCCAGCAGCTGGATAGCGGGGGGCCAAGAGACCCAGTACTTC. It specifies CASSWIAGGQETQYF.

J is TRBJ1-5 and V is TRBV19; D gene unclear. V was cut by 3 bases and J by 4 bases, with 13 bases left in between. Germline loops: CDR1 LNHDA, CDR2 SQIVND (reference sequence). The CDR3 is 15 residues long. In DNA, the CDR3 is TGTGCCAGTAGTATTAAGGCAGGCGAGAATCAGCCCCAGCATTTT. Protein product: CASSIKAGENQPQHF.

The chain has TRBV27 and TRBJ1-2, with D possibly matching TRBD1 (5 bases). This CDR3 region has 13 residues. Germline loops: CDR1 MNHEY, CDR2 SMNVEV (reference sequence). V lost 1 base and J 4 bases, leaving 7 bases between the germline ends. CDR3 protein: CASSLFRGYGYTF. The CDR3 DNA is TGTGCCAGCAGTTTATTTAGGGGCTATGGCTACACCTTC.

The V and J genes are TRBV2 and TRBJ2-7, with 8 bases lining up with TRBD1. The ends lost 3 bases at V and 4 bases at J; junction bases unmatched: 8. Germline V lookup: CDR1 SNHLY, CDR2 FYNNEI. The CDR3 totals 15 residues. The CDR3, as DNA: TGTGCCAGCAGTGATCGTCAGGGGGCGAAGTACGAGCAGTACTTC. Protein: CASSDRQGAKYEQYF.

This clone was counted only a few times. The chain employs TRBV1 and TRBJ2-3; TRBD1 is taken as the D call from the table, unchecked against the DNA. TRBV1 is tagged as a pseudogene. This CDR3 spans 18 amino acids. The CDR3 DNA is TGCACCAGCATCCGATTCGACAGGGGGCGGCTAAGCACAGATACGCAGTATTTT. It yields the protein CTSIRFDRGRLSTDTQYF.

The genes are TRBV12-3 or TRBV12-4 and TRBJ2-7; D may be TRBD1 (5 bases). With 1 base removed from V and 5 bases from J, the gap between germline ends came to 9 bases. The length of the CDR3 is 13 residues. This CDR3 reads CASSLGGSNEQYF. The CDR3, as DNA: TGTGCCAGCAGTTTAGGGGGCTCGAACGAGCAGTACTTC.

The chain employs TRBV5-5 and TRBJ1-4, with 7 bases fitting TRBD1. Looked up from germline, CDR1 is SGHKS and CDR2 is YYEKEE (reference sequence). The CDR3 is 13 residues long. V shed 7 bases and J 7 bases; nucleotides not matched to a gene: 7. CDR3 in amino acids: CASAGTDGEKLFF. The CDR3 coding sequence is TGTGCCAGCGCCGGGACAGATGGTGAAAAACTGTTTTTT. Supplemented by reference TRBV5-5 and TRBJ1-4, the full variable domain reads DAGVTQSPTHLIKTRGQQVTLRCSPISGHKSVSWYQQVLGQGPQFIFQYYEKEERGRGNFPDRFSARQFPNYSSELNVNALLLGDSALYLCASAGTDGEKLFFGSGTQLSVL.

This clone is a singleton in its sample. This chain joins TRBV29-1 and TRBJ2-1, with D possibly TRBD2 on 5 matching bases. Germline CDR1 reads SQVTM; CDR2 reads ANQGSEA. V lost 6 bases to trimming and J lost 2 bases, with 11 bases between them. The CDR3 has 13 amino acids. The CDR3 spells CSVLDGTYNEQFF. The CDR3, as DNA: TGCAGCGTCCTGGACGGGACCTACAATGAGCAGTTCTTC.

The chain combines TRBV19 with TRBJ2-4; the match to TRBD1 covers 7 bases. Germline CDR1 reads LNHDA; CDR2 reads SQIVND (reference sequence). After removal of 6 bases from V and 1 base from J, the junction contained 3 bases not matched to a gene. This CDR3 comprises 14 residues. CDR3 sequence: CASRLTGAKNIQYF. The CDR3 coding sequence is TGTGCCAGTAGATTGACAGGGGCCAAAAACATTCAGTACTTC.

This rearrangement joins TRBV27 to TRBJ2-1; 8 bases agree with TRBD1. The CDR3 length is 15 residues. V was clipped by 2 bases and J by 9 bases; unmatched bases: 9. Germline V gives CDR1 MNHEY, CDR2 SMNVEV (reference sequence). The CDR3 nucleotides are TGTGCCAGCAGTTTAGGACAGGGAAGCAGGAGTGAGCAGTTCTTC. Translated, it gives CASSLGQGSRSEQFF.

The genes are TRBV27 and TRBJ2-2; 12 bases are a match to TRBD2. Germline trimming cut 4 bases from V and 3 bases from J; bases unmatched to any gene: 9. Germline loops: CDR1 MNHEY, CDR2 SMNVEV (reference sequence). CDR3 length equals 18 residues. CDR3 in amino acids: CASSWRTSGDLHTGELFF. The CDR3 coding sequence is TGTGCCAGCAGTTGGCGGACTAGCGGGGATCTTCACACCGGGGAGCTGTTTTTT.

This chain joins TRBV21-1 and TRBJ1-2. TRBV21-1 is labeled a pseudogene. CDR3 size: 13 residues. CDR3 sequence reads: CASSAGLDYGYTF. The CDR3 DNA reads TGTGCCAGCAGCGCGGGACTGGACTATGGCTACACCTTC.

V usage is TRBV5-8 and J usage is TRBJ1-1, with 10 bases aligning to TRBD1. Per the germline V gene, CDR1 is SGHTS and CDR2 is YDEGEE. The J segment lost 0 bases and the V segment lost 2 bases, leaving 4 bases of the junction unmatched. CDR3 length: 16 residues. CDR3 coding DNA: TGTGCCAGCAGCTTCCGGACAGGGGGTTTGAACACTGAAGCTTTCTTT. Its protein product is CASSFRTGGLNTEAFF.

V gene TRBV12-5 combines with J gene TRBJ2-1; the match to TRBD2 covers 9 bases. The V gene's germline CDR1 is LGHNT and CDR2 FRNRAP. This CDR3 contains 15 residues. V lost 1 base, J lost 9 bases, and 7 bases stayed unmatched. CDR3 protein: CASGLAGTSSGEQFF. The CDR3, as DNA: TGTGCTAGTGGTTTGGCTGGGACTAGCTCCGGTGAGCAGTTCTTC.

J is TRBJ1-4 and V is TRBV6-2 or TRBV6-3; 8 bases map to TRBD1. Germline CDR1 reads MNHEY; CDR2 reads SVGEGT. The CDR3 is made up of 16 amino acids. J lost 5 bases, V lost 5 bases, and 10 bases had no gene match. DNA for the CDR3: TGTGCCAGCAGTAAAGGATGGACAGGGACGAATGAAAAACTGTTTTTT. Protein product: CASSKGWTGTNEKLFF.

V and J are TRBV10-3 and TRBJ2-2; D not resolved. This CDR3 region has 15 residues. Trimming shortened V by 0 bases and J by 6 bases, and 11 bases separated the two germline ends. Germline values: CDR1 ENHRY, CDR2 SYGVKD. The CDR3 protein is CAISESSQAAGELFF. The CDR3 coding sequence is TGTGCCATCAGTGAGTCGAGTCAGGCCGCCGGGGAGCTGTTTTTT.

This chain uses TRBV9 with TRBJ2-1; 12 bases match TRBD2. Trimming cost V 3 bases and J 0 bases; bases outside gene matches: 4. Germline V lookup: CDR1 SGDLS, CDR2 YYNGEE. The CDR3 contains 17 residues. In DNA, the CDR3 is TGTGCCAGCAGCGGGCCTAGCGGGGGGGGCTCCTACAATGAGCAGTTCTTC. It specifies CASSGPSGGGSYNEQFF.

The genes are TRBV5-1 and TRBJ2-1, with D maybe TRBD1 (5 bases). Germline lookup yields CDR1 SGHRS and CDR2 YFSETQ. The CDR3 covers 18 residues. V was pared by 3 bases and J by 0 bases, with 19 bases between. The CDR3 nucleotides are TGCGCCAGCAGCTCCCGGAAGGGGCGAGGTCCCTCCTACAATGAGCAGTTCTTC. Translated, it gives CASSSRKGRGPSYNEQFF. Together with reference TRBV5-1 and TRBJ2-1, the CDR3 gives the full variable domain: KAGVTQTPRYLIKTRGQQVTLSCSPISGHRSVSWYQQTPGQGLQFLFEYFSETQRNKGNFPGRFSGRQFSNSRSEMNVSTLELGDSALYLCASSSRKGRGPSYNEQFFGPGTRLTVL.

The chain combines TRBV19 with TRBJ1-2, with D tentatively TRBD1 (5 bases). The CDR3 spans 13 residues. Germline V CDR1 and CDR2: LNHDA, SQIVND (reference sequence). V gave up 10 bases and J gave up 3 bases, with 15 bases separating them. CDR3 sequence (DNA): TGTGCCACCAGAGAACAGGCCCACTATGGCTACACCTTC. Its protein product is CATREQAHYGYTF.

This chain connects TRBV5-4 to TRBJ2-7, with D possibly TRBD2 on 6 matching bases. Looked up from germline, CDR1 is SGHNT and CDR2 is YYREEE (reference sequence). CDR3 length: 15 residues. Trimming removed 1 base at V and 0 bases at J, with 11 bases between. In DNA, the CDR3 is TGTGCCAGCAGCTTGCGAGGGAGGATCTCCTACGAGCAGTACTTC. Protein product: CASSLRGRISYEQYF.

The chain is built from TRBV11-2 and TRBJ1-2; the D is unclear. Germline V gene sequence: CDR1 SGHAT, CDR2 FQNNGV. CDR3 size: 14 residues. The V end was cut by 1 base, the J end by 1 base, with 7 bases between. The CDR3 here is CASSLVGSNYGYTF. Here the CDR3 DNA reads TGTGCCAGCAGCTTAGTCGGGAGTAACTATGGCTACACCTTC. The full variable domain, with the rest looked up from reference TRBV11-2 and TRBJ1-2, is EAGVAQSPRYKIIEKRQSVAFWCNPISGHATLYWYQQILGQGPKLLIQFQNNGVVDDSQLPKDRFSAERLKGVDSTLKIQPAKLEDSAVYLCASSLVGSNYGYTFGSGTRLTVV.